This TCR beta chain is from a study of T cell responses to AZD1222 COVID-19 vaccine. The V and J ends lost 2 bases and 1 base respectively, with 8 bases between them. CDR1 is KGHSH, CDR2 LQKENI, per germline. This CDR3 comprises 14 residues. Data came from immunoSEQ multiplex PCR; TCRdb stores just in-frame clones and leaves some out. The table lists around 120,000 clones, around 85% of them singletons. The genes are TRBV18 and TRBJ1-2, with D possibly matching TRBD1 (5 bases). The sequence was collected from an adult in good health. Specimen: peripheral blood, collected on day 0 of MenACWY control vaccination. The CDR3 nucleotides read TGTGCCAGCTCACCAGTACAGGATAACTATGGCTACACCTTC. It yields the protein CASSPVQDNYGYTF.